Following are 10 T cell receptor beta chains from one sample sequenced in a study of beta chain features in type 1 diabetes. The antigens for these receptors are not known. Investigators reverse transcribed all isolated RNA, so they sequenced expressed TCRB transcripts. This table comes from immunoSEQ multiplex PCR, and its TCRdb copy is limited to in-frame clones, with some not included. The data hold hundreds of thousands of clones, with about 14% observed a single time. Broader study findings: Shortening that was moderate but significant affected the TCRB CDR3s of Type 1 diabetes patients in all four CD4+ subsets.

Input material: naive CD4+ T cells from blood. The receptors shown here come from a man younger than 30 with type 1 diabetes.

The chain employs TRBV19 and TRBJ1-2, with D perhaps matching TRBD1 (6 bases). V lost 3 bases and J 6 bases, leaving 11 bases between the germline ends. The CDR3 length is 13 residues. Germline V lookup: CDR1 LNHDA, CDR2 SQIVND (reference sequence). The CDR3, as DNA: TGTGCCAGTAGTATCCAACAGGGTGATGGCTACACCTTC. Amino acids: CASSIQQGDGYTF.

The rearrangement links TRBV6-6 to TRBJ2-7, with D possibly being TRBD1 or TRBD2 (5 bases each). V was trimmed by 7 bases and J by 5 bases, leaving 18 bases between them. This CDR3 region has 14 residues. Germline CDR1 MNHNY, CDR2 SVGAGI (reference sequence). Here the CDR3 DNA reads TGTGCCAGCATCCGTCAGGGAGACAGCCACGAGCAGTACTTC. Translating it yields CASIRQGDSHEQYF.

The V call is TRBV30, the J call TRBJ2-5, with 8 positions matching TRBD2. Germline lookup yields CDR1 GTSNPN and CDR2 SVGIG (reference sequence). This CDR3 has 15 residues. Trimming at V came to 1 base and at J to 4 bases, leaving 8 bases not matched to a gene. CDR3 DNA sequence: TGTGCCTGGAGTGCCGGGGGGGATTTTGGAGAGACCCAGTACTTC. Its protein is CAWSAGGDFGETQYF.

This rearrangement joins TRBV19 to TRBJ1-5, with D unclear. Germline loops: CDR1 LNHDA, CDR2 SQIVND (reference sequence). This CDR3 has 14 residues. V shed 5 bases and J shed 5 bases, with 13 bases lying between them. Here the CDR3 DNA reads TGTGCCAGTAGTGAAAGGTCGGGGTATCAGCCCCAGCATTTT. Translating it yields CASSERSGYQPQHF.

V is TRBV6-5 and J is TRBJ1-1; perhaps TRBD1 as D (5 bases). The V end lost 0 bases, the J end lost 0 bases, and 11 bases lay between the germline ends. Germline CDR1 and CDR2: MNHEY and SVGAGI. The CDR3 sequence is 16 residues long. The CDR3 nucleotides read TGTGCCAGCAGTTACTCTTGGACACCTATGAACACTGAAGCTTTCTTT. Translated: CASSYSWTPMNTEAFF.

This clone has just a few counts. The gene calls are TRBV7-2 and TRBJ1-6; 8 positions agree with TRBD1. J gave up 3 bases and V 4 bases, and 2 bases lay outside the gene matches. In germline, CDR1 is SGHTA, CDR2 FQGNSA. The CDR3 spans 15 residues. CDR3 amino acids: CASSSGQGYNSPLHF. CDR3 coding DNA: TGTGCCAGCAGCTCCGGACAGGGCTATAATTCACCCCTCCACTTT.

The CDR3 sequence: CASRNRAGANVLTF. The CDR3 nucleotides are TGTGCCAGTAGGAACAGGGCTGGGGCCAACGTCCTGACTTTC. J is TRBJ2-6 and V is TRBV19, with a possible D match to TRBD1 (6 bases). This CDR3 spans 14 amino acids. V was cut by 6 bases and J by 2 bases, with 8 bases left in between. Germline CDR1 and CDR2: LNHDA and SQIVND (reference sequence).

The CDR3 protein is CAWSVGVNEQFF. CDR3 DNA sequence: TGTGCCTGGAGTGTTGGCGTGAATGAGCAGTTCTTC. The chain carries TRBV30 and TRBJ2-1, with D unclear. Germline CDR1 GTSNPN, CDR2 SVGIG (reference sequence). This CDR3 has 12 residues. V was clipped by 0 bases and J by 7 bases, with 7 bases between them.

The CDR3 nucleotides are TGTGCCAGCAGCTTGGTAGCGGGAGATGGGGAGACCCAGTACTTC. Amino acid sequence: CASSLVAGDGETQYF. V usage is TRBV7-2 and J usage is TRBJ2-5, with 9 nucleotides matching TRBD2. V was pared by 3 bases and J by 5 bases, with 7 bases of the junction left unmatched. The germline CDR1 and CDR2 sequences are SGHTA and FQGNSA. The CDR3 has 15 amino acids. Full variable domain (missing parts from reference TRBV7-2 and TRBJ2-5): GAGVSQSPSNKVTEKGKDVELRCDPISGHTALYWYRQSLGQGLEFLIYFQGNSAPDKSGLPSDRFSAERTGGSVSTLTIQRTQQEDSAVYLCASSLVAGDGETQYFGPGTRLLVL.

CDR3 loop: CASSYRRVSYEQYF. In nucleotides, the CDR3 is TGTGCCAGCAGCTACAGAAGGGTCTCCTACGAGCAGTACTTC. V usage is TRBV5-6 and J usage is TRBJ2-7; D gene unclear. Per the germline V gene, CDR1 is SGHDT and CDR2 is YYEEEE. CDR3 length equals 14 residues. V lost 3 bases and J lost 0, with 10 bases in between.